The following is a T cell receptor (beta chain) sequence with its context. These data come from a study of shared clonotypes between healthy human individuals. Deep level was the assay's run setting. Across several immunoSEQ plates, the genomic DNA of each subset was split evenly. Original processing notes: Junction-only sequences without quality scores were provided by ImmunoSEQ, so filtering was different. Measured with immunoSEQ multiplex PCR; TCRdb has only the in-frame clones, and not every one. D and trimming come from the DNA, and the V and J calls and clone size come from that table. The profile shows approximately 460,000 clones, approximately 77% of them singletons. V lost 11 bases to trimming and J lost 0 bases; unmatched junction nucleotides: 16. CDR1 is SGHNT and CDR2 is YENEEA in the germline V gene. There are 16 residues in the CDR3. Those who donated, Caucasian adults without exception, all lived in Nashville, Tennessee.

The receptor comes from a woman between 40 and 55 years old in good health. Some clones in this sample may be carry-over from other donors' samples. The chain combines TRBV11-3 with TRBJ2-7; 7 nucleotides align to TRBD1. Sequencing input: PBMCs. The CDR3 region is CAGISARDSYSYEQYF. In nucleotides, the CDR3 is TGTGCCGGCATTTCGGCCCGGGACAGTTACTCCTACGAGCAGTACTTC.